A selection of T cell receptor beta chains follows, all from one sample in a study of T cells in Graves' hyperthyroidism and ophthalmopathy. From the multiplex PCR reads, TCRdb called clonotypes with MiXCR, one entry per CDR3 protein. There are over 350,000 distinct CDR3 sequences in the sample; roughly 14% occur only once, and around 13% lies in the top ten. Sequences were obtained from blood. These receptors were collected from a man in his late teens or twenties with Graves' ophthalmopathy. The conserved cysteine and the conserved F or W are not part of the CDR3 here.

CDR3 protein: NAREDVGINTEAF
J gene: TRBJ1-1
V gene: TRBV20-1

CDR3 protein: ASSTYRGDTGELF
J gene: TRBJ2-2
V gene: TRBV11-2

CDR3 protein: ASSETLSSYNEQF
J gene: TRBJ2-1
V gene: TRBV10-2

CDR3 protein: SARTSGGDTQY
J gene: TRBJ2-3
V gene: TRBV20-1

CDR3 protein: SARDYGEVVSYNEQF
J gene: TRBJ2-1
V gene: TRBV20-1

CDR3 protein: ASSLWRGALRTQY
J gene: TRBJ2-5
V gene: TRBV5-6

CDR3 protein: ASSETGELF
J gene: TRBJ2-2
V gene: TRBV2

CDR3 protein: ASSWSAPIPGDTQY
J gene: TRBJ2-3
V gene: TRBV18

CDR3 protein: ASSRRFRGSSEQY
J gene: TRBJ2-7
V gene: TRBV12-3/TRBV12-4

CDR3 protein: ASSQESVDGGLFQGTRTEAF
J gene: TRBJ1-1
V gene: TRBV4-1

CDR3 protein: AISESRGRSTDTQY
J gene: TRBJ2-3
V gene: TRBV10-3

CDR3 protein: ASSEADRGPYEQY
J gene: TRBJ2-7
V gene: TRBV25-1

CDR3 protein: ASSRRGGTDTQY
J gene: TRBJ2-3
V gene: TRBV6-1

CDR3 protein: ASSEAYRGSYNEQF
J gene: TRBJ2-1
V gene: TRBV2

CDR3 protein: ATSDSGQGGETQY
J gene: TRBJ2-5
V gene: TRBV24-1

CDR3 protein: AWSDRWQLKDYEQY
J gene: TRBJ2-7
V gene: TRBV30

CDR3 protein: ASSRGLPHQPQH
J gene: TRBJ1-5
V gene: TRBV12-3/TRBV12-4

CDR3 protein: SARVPPDRARLNTGELF
J gene: TRBJ2-2
V gene: TRBV20-1

CDR3 protein: ASTQGQLSHYEQY
J gene: TRBJ2-7
V gene: TRBV7-2

CDR3 protein: ASSSFRQGEGYT
J gene: TRBJ1-2
V gene: TRBV6-5

CDR3 protein: ASCRDRAEPVAKNIQY
J gene: TRBJ2-4
V gene: TRBV6-1

CDR3 protein: ASSSVGGFNTEAF
J gene: TRBJ1-1
V gene: TRBV6-5

CDR3 protein: ASSYLRGAYGYT
J gene: TRBJ1-2
V gene: TRBV6-1

CDR3 protein: ASSLTASPGELF
J gene: TRBJ2-2
V gene: TRBV27

CDR3 protein: ASSIGLAYEQY
J gene: TRBJ2-7
V gene: TRBV19

CDR3 protein: ASSPDHYEQY
J gene: TRBJ2-7
V gene: TRBV7-9

CDR3 protein: ASSLEGGITGELF
J gene: TRBJ2-2
V gene: TRBV13

CDR3 protein: AISLAGSEETQY
J gene: TRBJ2-5
V gene: TRBV10-3

CDR3 protein: ASSSGQGSGYT
J gene: TRBJ1-2
V gene: TRBV12-3/TRBV12-4

CDR3 protein: ASRRGPSGGRTYEQY
J gene: TRBJ2-7
V gene: TRBV5-1

CDR3 protein: ASNTGGARTQY
J gene: TRBJ2-3
V gene: TRBV2

CDR3 protein: SASLGGYNEQF
J gene: TRBJ2-1
V gene: TRBV29-1

CDR3 protein: ASSFDRENSPLH
J gene: TRBJ1-6
V gene: TRBV27

CDR3 protein: ASSYSNVGRGIQY
J gene: TRBJ2-4
V gene: TRBV6-6

CDR3 protein: ASSLGPGQGSHEQY
J gene: TRBJ2-7
V gene: TRBV27

CDR3 protein: ASSQAQGLATDTQY
J gene: TRBJ2-3
V gene: TRBV4-1

CDR3 protein: ASSGAGTGTSFYEQY
J gene: TRBJ2-7
V gene: TRBV13

CDR3 protein: ASRRGANPEQY
J gene: TRBJ2-7
V gene: TRBV25-1

CDR3 protein: ASNPAGRAIDTQY
J gene: TRBJ2-3
V gene: TRBV27

CDR3 protein: ASSRHGETQY
J gene: TRBJ2-5
V gene: TRBV7-2

CDR3 protein: SARGLLDYEQY
J gene: TRBJ2-7
V gene: TRBV20-1

CDR3 protein: ASSWTSGGSPDTQY
J gene: TRBJ2-3
V gene: TRBV7-9

CDR3 protein: ASSLIGPGDEQY
J gene: TRBJ2-7
V gene: TRBV5-4

CDR3 protein: ASSPAGTGDYEQY
J gene: TRBJ2-7
V gene: TRBV18

CDR3 protein: ASSLGDRRSETQY
J gene: TRBJ2-5
V gene: TRBV7-2

CDR3 protein: ASSQAPDRATDTQY
J gene: TRBJ2-3
V gene: TRBV4-1

CDR3 protein: ASSQRETAGSQY
J gene: TRBJ2-5
V gene: TRBV3-1

CDR3 protein: SVVQAYEQY
J gene: TRBJ2-7
V gene: TRBV29-1

CDR3 protein: ASSLHGLGELF
J gene: TRBJ2-2
V gene: TRBV27

CDR3 protein: ASSTPTGNSYEQY
J gene: TRBJ2-7
V gene: TRBV6-2/TRBV6-3

CDR3 protein: ASSPRDRAQPQH
J gene: TRBJ1-5
V gene: TRBV6-1

CDR3 protein: ASSQDPERGLYEQY
J gene: TRBJ2-7
V gene: TRBV4-1